Shown below are 30 T cell receptor beta chains from a single sample sequenced in a study of cytomegalovirus exposure and HLA in healthy donors. Vbeta (60) and Jbeta (13) primers were used in the PCR. Clones were read by immunoSEQ multiplex PCR, and TCRdb kept only the in-frame ones, dropping some. The data contain roughly 110,000 clones, roughly 80% of them singletons. The source material was PBMCs. These receptors were taken from a man aged 30 to 39 in good health and CMV-seropositive.

The chain combines TRBV25-1 with TRBJ1-6; maybe TRBD1 (6 bases). This CDR3 spans 16 amino acids. CDR1 MGHDK and CDR2 SYGVNS come from the germline V gene. Between the trimmed V and J ends, which lost 2 bases and 9 bases, there was a span of 17 bases. The CDR3 sequence: CASSETTGMGVSPLHF. DNA of the CDR3: TGTGCCAGCAGTGAAACGACAGGAATGGGAGTTTCACCCCTCCACTTT.

The rearrangement uses TRBV18 and TRBJ1-2, with a weak D call TRBD1 (5 bases). Trimming removed 3 bases from V and 3 bases from J, with 14 bases in between. The germline V gene has CDR1 KGHSH and CDR2 LQKENI. There are 15 residues in the CDR3. The CDR3 nucleotides read TGTGCCAGCTCACCTCTGGGGGAGGTCGACTATGGCTACACCTTC. This sequence encodes CASSPLGEVDYGYTF.

The chain links TRBV7-3 to TRBJ2-1, with 12 nucleotides matching TRBD2. The germline CDR1 and CDR2 sequences are SGHTA and FQGTGA. Losses at the gene ends were 4 bases for V and 8 bases for J; bases not matched to a gene: 6. The CDR3 is 15 amino acids. The CDR3 nucleotides read TGTGCCAGCAGCTCGTCTAGCGGGGGGGCTCATGAGCAGTTCTTC. Translating gives CASSSSSGGAHEQFF. The full variable domain, its missing parts supplied by reference TRBV7-3 and TRBJ2-1, is GAGVSQTPSNKVTEKGKYVELRCDPISGHTALYWYRQSLGQGPEFLIYFQGTGAADDSGLPNDRFFAVRPEGSVSTLKIQRTERGDSAVYLCASSSSSGGAHEQFFGPGTRLTVL.

This chain connects TRBV2 to TRBJ2-3; TRBD1 might be the D (5 bases). Trimming removed 0 bases from V and 9 bases from J, with 13 bases in between. The CDR3 is 14 amino acids. The V gene's germline CDR1 is SNHLY and CDR2 FYNNEI. The CDR3 nucleotides are TGTGCCAGCAGTGAAGCGCTTCAGGGTGTCACGCAGTATTTT. Translated: CASSEALQGVTQYF.

DNA for the CDR3: TGTGCCAGCCATGTGTCAGGGCAATCCTACGAGCAGTACTTC. It is translated as CASHVSGQSYEQYF. V usage is TRBV2 and J usage is TRBJ2-7, with D possibly matching TRBD1 (5 bases). This CDR3 has 14 amino acids. The germline V and J ends were trimmed by 8 bases and 1 base, with 15 bases remaining between them. Germline CDR1 SNHLY, CDR2 FYNNEI.

This clone was seen just once. The chain combines TRBV2 with TRBJ2-1; 9 bases align to TRBD2. The germline V gene has CDR1 SNHLY and CDR2 FYNNEI. CDR3 size: 16 residues. Unmatched junction bases numbered 12, after V lost 6 bases and J lost 6 bases. The CDR3 region is CASSSIAGAPPNEQFF. CDR3 in DNA: TGTGCCAGCAGCTCCATAGCGGGAGCTCCCCCCAATGAGCAGTTCTTC.

The genes are TRBV5-4 and TRBJ2-5; D gene ambiguous. The DNA end is a closer match to TRBJ2-7, so the J assignment may be wrong. Germline loops: CDR1 SGHNT, CDR2 YYREEE (reference sequence). This CDR3 region has 13 residues. CDR3 amino acids: CASSSPLAYEQYF. CDR3 bases: TGTGCCAGCAGCTCCCCTCTAGCCTACGAGCAGTACTTC.

The J gene is TRBJ2-5, the V gene TRBV7-8; possibly TRBD1 for D (5 bases). TRBJ2-7 explains the end of the DNA better; the J call may be wrong. The CDR3 has 14 residues. Germline CDR1 reads SGHVS; CDR2 reads FQNEAQ. This CDR3 is CASSLEAGNYEQYF. The CDR3 nucleotides read TGTGCCAGCAGCTTAGAAGCAGGGAACTACGAGCAGTACTTC.

This chain joins TRBV5-1 and TRBJ2-2; D is possibly TRBD1 (6 bases). This CDR3 is built from 17 residues. V dropped 4 bases and J dropped 1 base, with 17 bases sitting between them. Per germline, CDR1 SGHRS and CDR2 YFSETQ. The CDR3 nucleotides are TGCGCCAGCAGCCATTGGTCAGGGGTCCGGAACACCGGGGAGCTGTTTTTT. It specifies CASSHWSGVRNTGELFF.

The rearrangement uses TRBV19 and TRBJ2-7; a weak D match, TRBD1 (6 bases). The CDR3 contains 15 residues. Trimming removed 3 bases at V and 2 bases at J, with 14 bases between. Per the germline V gene, CDR1 is LNHDA and CDR2 is SQIVND (reference sequence). Here the CDR3 DNA reads TGTGCCAGTAGTATTACGGGGACACAAACCTACGAGCAGTACTTC. It codes for CASSITGTQTYEQYF.

The V call is TRBV4-1, the J call TRBJ1-1; D may be TRBD1 (5 bases). Germline loops: CDR1 MGHRA, CDR2 YSYEKL. V lost 0 bases and J 2 bases, leaving 13 bases between the germline ends. The CDR3 runs 16 residues. The CDR3 nucleotides are TGCGCCAGCAGCCAAGATGCCCGGGGGTTAAACACTGAAGCTTTCTTT. Amino acid sequence: CASSQDARGLNTEAFF.

This chain joins TRBV6-1 and TRBJ1-5; D unresolved. The V gene lost 4 bases and the J gene lost 5 bases, with 18 bases spanning the gap. CDR3 length equals 16 residues. Germline V gene data show CDR1 as MNHNS and CDR2 as SASEGT. This CDR3 is CASSVQSQPGYQPQHF. The CDR3 bases are TGTGCCAGCAGTGTCCAAAGCCAGCCAGGTTATCAGCCCCAGCATTTT.

The gene calls are TRBV5-1 and TRBJ2-1; weak D call: TRBD1 (5 bases). CDR1 SGHRS and CDR2 YFSETQ come from the germline V gene. V was shortened by 2 bases and J by 3 bases, with 6 bases between the two germline ends. This CDR3 contains 13 residues. In nucleotides, the CDR3 is TGCGCCAGCAGCTTTGGACACTACAATGAGCAGTTCTTC. Protein sequence: CASSFGHYNEQFF.

This rearrangement joins TRBV27 to TRBJ1-1, with TRBD1 as a possible D gene (6 bases). CDR1 is MNHEY and CDR2 is SMNVEV in the germline V gene (reference sequence). Trimming shortened V by 2 bases and J by 2 bases, and 9 bases separated the two germline ends. CDR3 size: 14 residues. The CDR3 DNA sequence: TGTGCCAGCAGTTTACGCAGGGGAAACACTGAAGCTTTCTTT. Its translation is CASSLRRGNTEAFF.

V usage is TRBV9 and J usage is TRBJ2-5; 9 bases agree with TRBD2. This CDR3 contains 16 residues. Germline V gene sequence: CDR1 SGDLS, CDR2 YYNGEE. The V gene end was trimmed by 2 bases and the J gene end by 2 bases; junction bases not matched to a gene: 7. CDR3 DNA: TGTGCCAGCAGCGTGGGACTAGCACGCGTTCAAGAGACCCAGTACTTC. This gives the protein CASSVGLARVQETQYF.

The J gene is TRBJ2-5, the V gene TRBV28; no clear D. V dropped 1 base and J dropped 5 bases, with 5 bases sitting between them. CDR3 length: 12 amino acids. Germline-derived CDR1 and CDR2 are MDHEN and SYDVKM. DNA of the CDR3: TGTGCCAGCAGTTTATTGAGGGAGACCCAGTACTTC. Translating it yields CASSLLRETQYF. Looking up the rest from reference TRBV28 and TRBJ2-5 gives the full variable domain: DVKVTQSSRYLVKRTGEKVFLECVQDMDHENMFWYRQDPGLGLRLIYFSYDVKMKEKGDIPEGYSVSREKKERFSLILESASTNQTSMYLCASSLLRETQYFGPGTRLLVL.

There are a few counts of this clone. V usage is TRBV19 and J usage is TRBJ2-1; 11 bases match TRBD1. The CDR3 has 19 amino acids. The V and J ends lost 3 bases and 0 bases, in that order; junction bases with no gene match: 10. CDR1 and CDR2 from the germline V gene are LNHDA and SQIVND (reference sequence). CDR3 nucleotides: TGTGCCAGTAGTATCGGGACAGGGGGGGTTAGCAGCTCCTACAATGAGCAGTTCTTC. Its protein product is CASSIGTGGVSSSYNEQFF.

Worth noting for this clone: The junction departs from the called germline gene at one end, perhaps through a read error. The chain uses TRBV7-9 and TRBJ2-2; D is possibly TRBD2 (6 bases). The V gene's germline CDR1 is SEHNR and CDR2 FQNEAQ (reference sequence). CDR3 length: 15 amino acids. The CDR3 reads CSSTPLGGRTGELFF. The CDR3 DNA reads as TGTTCCAGCACGCCGCTCGGGGGAAGGACCGGGGAGCTGTTTTTT.

This chain connects TRBV6-1 to TRBJ2-7; 12 bases match TRBD2. J gave up 2 bases and V 4 bases, and 3 bases lay outside the gene matches. The CDR3 is made up of 15 amino acids. Germline CDR1 is MNHNS and CDR2 is SASEGT. The CDR3 DNA follows: TGTGCCAGCAGTGTTCTAGCGGGAGGGGCCTACGAGCAGTACGTC. This translates into CASSVLAGGAYEQYV.

The chain is built from TRBV5-4 and TRBJ1-1; possible D gene TRBD1, 6 bases. CDR1 SGHNT and CDR2 YYREEE come from the germline V gene (reference sequence). This CDR3 contains 15 residues. Trimming stripped 0 bases from V and 5 bases from J, with 14 bases between. CDR3 residues: CASSLVGGARTEAFF. The CDR3 coding sequence is TGTGCCAGCAGCTTGGTTGGGGGGGCGCGGACTGAAGCTTTCTTT.

The sample holds one count of this clone. The V and J genes are TRBV11-2 and TRBJ1-2; D is ambiguous. The CDR3 length is 13 residues. Germline V gene data show CDR1 as SGHAT and CDR2 as FQNNGV. V shed 5 bases and J shed 4 bases, with 11 bases lying between them. DNA for the CDR3: TGTGCCAGCAGCCCATTTACGGGCTATGGCTACACCTTC. Translation: CASSPFTGYGYTF.

The CDR3 sequence is CASSPRGAYEQYV. CDR3 DNA sequence: TGTGCCAGCAGTCCTCGGGGGGCCTACGAGCAGTACGTC. This chain uses TRBV28 with TRBJ2-7; 7 nucleotides align to TRBD2. Germline CDR1 MDHEN, CDR2 SYDVKM. V trimming: 5 bases; J trimming: 2 bases; junction bases outside the gene matches: 3. There are 13 residues in the CDR3.

This clone showed up just once. The chain joins TRBV6-5 to TRBJ1-2; TRBD1 matches at 7 bases. V shed 6 bases, J shed 3 bases, and the junction held 4 bases outside the gene matches. Germline loops: CDR1 MNHEY, CDR2 SVGAGI. This CDR3 has 13 residues. The DNA of the CDR3 is TGTGCCAGCAGCATGGGACAGTACTATGGCTACACCTTC. Translating it yields CASSMGQYYGYTF.

The gene calls are TRBV6-6 and TRBJ2-7; tentative D call: TRBD2 (6 bases). The CDR3 is 14 amino acids. Germline CDR1 MNHNY, CDR2 SVGAGI (reference sequence). Trimming pared 0 bases from V and 4 bases from J, leaving 10 bases between. CDR3 sequence reads: CASSYSDGGYEQYV. The DNA of the CDR3 is TGTGCCAGCAGTTACTCCGACGGGGGATACGAGCAGTACGTC.

CDR3 amino acids: CASSFVGNPVDEQFF. The CDR3 region has the DNA TGTGCCAGCAGTTTTGTCGGGAACCCGGTTGATGAGCAGTTCTTC. This chain uses TRBV28 with TRBJ2-1; D is possibly TRBD2 (5 bases). Trimming took 3 bases from V and 8 from J, leaving 17 bases between them. Germline V gene lookup returns CDR1 MDHEN and CDR2 SYDVKM. The CDR3 is 15 amino acids.

V gene TRBV27 combines with J gene TRBJ2-1, with 11 bases lining up with TRBD2. CDR1 and CDR2 from the germline V gene are MNHEY and SMNVEV (reference sequence). V lost 7 bases, J lost 7 bases, and 9 bases stayed unmatched. This CDR3 spans 15 amino acids. CDR3 sequence (DNA): TGTGCCAGCACTCCTTACGGGACTAGCGGTAATGAGCAGTTCTTC. Its translation: CASTPYGTSGNEQFF.

V gene TRBV5-1 combines with J gene TRBJ2-3; 14 bases agree with TRBD2. Germline CDR1 and CDR2: SGHRS and YFSETQ. The ends lost 4 bases at V and 6 bases at J; junction bases unmatched: 7. CDR3 length: 16 residues. This chain's CDR3 is CASSLGLAGVFDTQYF. The CDR3, as DNA: TGCGCCAGCAGCCTGGGACTAGCGGGGGTCTTCGATACGCAGTATTTT.

As concerns this clone: Other DNA sequences in this specimen translate into the identical CDR3. The chain couples TRBV5-1 to TRBJ1-2; a weak D match, TRBD1 (5 bases). Per germline, CDR1 SGHRS and CDR2 YFSETQ. V was cut by 0 bases and J by 7 bases, with 13 bases left in between. The CDR3 contains 14 residues. CDR3 loop: CASSLGQGSGGYTF. CDR3 nucleotide sequence: TGCGCCAGCAGCTTGGGCCAGGGATCGGGTGGCTACACCTTC. Variable domain in full (rest from reference TRBV5-1 and TRBJ1-2): KAGVTQTPRYLIKTRGQQVTLSCSPISGHRSVSWYQQTPGQGLQFLFEYFSETQRNKGNFPGRFSGRQFSNSRSEMNVSTLELGDSALYLCASSLGQGSGGYTFGSGTRLTVV.

This clone was recorded once. V usage is TRBV18 and J usage is TRBJ2-2; tentatively, D is TRBD2 (6 bases). The germline V gene encodes CDR1 KGHSH and CDR2 LQKENI. CDR3 length: 17 amino acids. V lost 3 bases to trimming and J lost 2 bases, with 16 bases between them. CDR3 bases: TGTGCCAGCTCACCGCCTGCGGGGCGAGGAAACACCGGGGAGCTGTTTTTT. Translation: CASSPPAGRGNTGELFF. The variable domain in full, completed from reference TRBV18 and TRBJ2-2, reads NAGVMQNPRHLVRRRGQEARLRCSPMKGHSHVYWYRQLPEEGLKFMVYLQKENIIDESGMPKERFSAEFPKEGPSILRIQQVVRGDSAAYFCASSPPAGRGNTGELFFGEGSRLTVL.

The chain has TRBV27 and TRBJ1-2; the match to TRBD1 covers 9 bases. V lost 1 base and J lost 6; bases outside the gene matches: 12. The CDR3 has 17 residues. CDR1 and CDR2 (germline): MNHEY, SMNVEV (reference sequence). The CDR3 region has the DNA TGTGCCAGCAGTTTATTCCCCCCGGGACAGGGATTAGATGGCTACACCTTC. Its protein product is CASSLFPPGQGLDGYTF.